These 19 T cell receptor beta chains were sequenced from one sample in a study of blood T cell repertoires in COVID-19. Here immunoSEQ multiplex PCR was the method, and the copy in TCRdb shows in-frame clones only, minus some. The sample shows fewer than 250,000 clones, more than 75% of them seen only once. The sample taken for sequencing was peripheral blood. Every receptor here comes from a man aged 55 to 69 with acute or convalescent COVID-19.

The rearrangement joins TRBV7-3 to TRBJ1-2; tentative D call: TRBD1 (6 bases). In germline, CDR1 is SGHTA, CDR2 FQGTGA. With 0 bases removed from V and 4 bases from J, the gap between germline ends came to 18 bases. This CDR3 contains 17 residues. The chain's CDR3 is CASSLTAGGGKGYGYTF. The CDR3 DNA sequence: TGTGCCAGCAGCTTAACTGCGGGAGGGGGTAAAGGCTATGGCTACACCTTC.

CDR3 coding DNA: TGTGCCAGCAGTTTTCCCAGTTGGAGTGAGCAGTTCTTC. It encodes CASSFPSWSEQFF. The chain recombines TRBV12-3 or TRBV12-4 with TRBJ2-1; the D is unclear. This CDR3 spans 13 amino acids. Trimming removed 3 bases from V and 9 bases from J, with 12 bases in between.

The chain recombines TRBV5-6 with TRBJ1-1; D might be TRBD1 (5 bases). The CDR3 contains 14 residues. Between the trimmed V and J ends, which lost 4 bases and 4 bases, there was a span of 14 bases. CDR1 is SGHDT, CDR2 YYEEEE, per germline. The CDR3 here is CASSPGGRGTEAFF. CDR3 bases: TGTGCCAGCAGCCCGGGGGGGAGAGGCACTGAAGCTTTCTTT.

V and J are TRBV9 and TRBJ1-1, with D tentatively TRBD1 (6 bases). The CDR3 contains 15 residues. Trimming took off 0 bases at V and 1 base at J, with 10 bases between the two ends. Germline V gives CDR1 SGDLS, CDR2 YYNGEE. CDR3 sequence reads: CASSVGGTTNTEAFF. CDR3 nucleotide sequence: TGTGCCAGCAGCGTAGGAGGGACAACGAACACTGAAGCTTTCTTT.

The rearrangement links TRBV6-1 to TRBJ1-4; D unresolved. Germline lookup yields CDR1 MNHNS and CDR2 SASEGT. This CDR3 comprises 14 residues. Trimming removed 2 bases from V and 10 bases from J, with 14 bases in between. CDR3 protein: CASSETPGSGKLFF. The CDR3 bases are TGTGCCAGCAGTGAAACCCCCGGTTCGGGAAAACTGTTTTTT.

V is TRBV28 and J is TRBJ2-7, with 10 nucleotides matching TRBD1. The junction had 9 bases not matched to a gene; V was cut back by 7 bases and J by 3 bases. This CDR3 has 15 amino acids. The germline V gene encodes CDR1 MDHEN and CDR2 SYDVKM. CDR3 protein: CASTLGGTGVYEQYF. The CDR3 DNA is TGTGCCAGCACCCTTGGAGGGACAGGGGTCTACGAGCAGTACTTC.

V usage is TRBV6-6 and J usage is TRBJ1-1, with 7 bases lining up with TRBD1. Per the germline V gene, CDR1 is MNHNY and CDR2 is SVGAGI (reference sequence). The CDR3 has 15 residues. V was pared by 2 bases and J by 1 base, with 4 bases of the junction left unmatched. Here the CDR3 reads CASSYRGQTNTEAFF. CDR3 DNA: TGTGCCAGCAGTTACCGGGGACAGACGAACACTGAAGCTTTCTTT.

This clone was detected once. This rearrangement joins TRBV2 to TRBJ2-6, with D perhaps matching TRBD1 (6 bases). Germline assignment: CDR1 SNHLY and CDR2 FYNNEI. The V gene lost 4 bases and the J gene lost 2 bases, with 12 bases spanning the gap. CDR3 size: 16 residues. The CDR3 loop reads CASSGQVSPGANVLTF. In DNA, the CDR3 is TGTGCCAGCAGTGGACAGGTCTCTCCTGGGGCCAACGTCCTGACTTTC.

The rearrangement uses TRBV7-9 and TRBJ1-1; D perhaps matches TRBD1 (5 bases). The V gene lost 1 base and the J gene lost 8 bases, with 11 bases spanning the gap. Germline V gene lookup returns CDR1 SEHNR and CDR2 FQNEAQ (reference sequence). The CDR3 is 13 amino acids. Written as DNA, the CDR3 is TGTGCCAGCAGCTTAGGGACAATGGCAGAAGCTTTCTTT. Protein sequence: CASSLGTMAEAFF.

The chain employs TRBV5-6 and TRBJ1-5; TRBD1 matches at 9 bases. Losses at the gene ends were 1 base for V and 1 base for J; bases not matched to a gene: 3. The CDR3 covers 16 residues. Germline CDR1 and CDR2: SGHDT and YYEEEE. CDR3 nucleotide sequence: TGTGCCAGCAGCTTGACAGGGGGCGGGAGCAATCAGCCCCAGCATTTT. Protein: CASSLTGGGSNQPQHF.

CDR3 protein: CASSQDRGRNTIYF. The CDR3 region has the DNA TGTGCCAGCAGCCAAGATCGGGGTAGGAACACCATATATTTT. The rearrangement uses TRBV3-1 (or the pseudogene TRBV3-2) and TRBJ1-3; D is undetermined. Germline CDR1 reads LGHDT; CDR2 reads YNNKEL (reference sequence). CDR3 length: 14 amino acids. V dropped 0 bases and J dropped 7 bases, with 10 bases sitting between them.

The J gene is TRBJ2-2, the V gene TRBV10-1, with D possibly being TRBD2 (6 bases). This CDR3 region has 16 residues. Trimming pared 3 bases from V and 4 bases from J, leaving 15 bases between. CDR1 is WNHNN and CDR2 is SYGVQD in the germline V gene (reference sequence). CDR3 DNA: TGCGCCAGCAGTGATACCTTGCGGGGCGCCACCGGGGAGCTGTTTTTT. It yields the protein CASSDTLRGATGELFF.

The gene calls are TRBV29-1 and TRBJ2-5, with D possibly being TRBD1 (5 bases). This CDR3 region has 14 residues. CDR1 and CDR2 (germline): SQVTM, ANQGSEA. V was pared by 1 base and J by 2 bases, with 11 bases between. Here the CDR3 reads CSVEGTPPQETQYF. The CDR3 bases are TGCAGCGTTGAAGGGACACCTCCTCAAGAGACCCAGTACTTC.

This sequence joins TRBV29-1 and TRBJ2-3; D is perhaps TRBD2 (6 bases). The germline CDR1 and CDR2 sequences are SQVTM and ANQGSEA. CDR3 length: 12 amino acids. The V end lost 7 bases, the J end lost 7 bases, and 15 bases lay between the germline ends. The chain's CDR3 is CSDMPGGHTQYF. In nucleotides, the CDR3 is TGCAGCGACATGCCCGGGGGTCATACGCAGTATTTT.

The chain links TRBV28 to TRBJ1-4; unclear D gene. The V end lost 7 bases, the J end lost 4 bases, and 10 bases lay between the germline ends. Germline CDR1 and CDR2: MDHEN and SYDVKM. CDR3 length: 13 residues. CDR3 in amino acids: CASTQRYNEKLFF. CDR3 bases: TGTGCCAGCACCCAGCGGTATAATGAAAAACTGTTTTTT. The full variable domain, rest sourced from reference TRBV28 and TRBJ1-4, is DVKVTQSSRYLVKRTGEKVFLECVQDMDHENMFWYRQDPGLGLRLIYFSYDVKMKEKGDIPEGYSVSREKKERFSLILESASTNQTSMYLCASTQRYNEKLFFGSGTQLSVL.

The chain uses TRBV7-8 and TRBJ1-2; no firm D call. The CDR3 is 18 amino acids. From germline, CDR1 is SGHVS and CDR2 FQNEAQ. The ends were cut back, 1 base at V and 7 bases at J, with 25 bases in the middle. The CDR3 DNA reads TGTGCCAGCAGCTTAGAAAGGAGGGCCGTTACGGGTTCTGGTGGCTACACCTTC. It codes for CASSLERRAVTGSGGYTF.

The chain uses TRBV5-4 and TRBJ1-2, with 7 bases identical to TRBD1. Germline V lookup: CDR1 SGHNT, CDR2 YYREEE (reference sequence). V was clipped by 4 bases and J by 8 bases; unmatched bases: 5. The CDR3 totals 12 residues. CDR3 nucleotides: TGTGCCAGCAGCCCCGGACAGGAGGGCTACACCTTC. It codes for CASSPGQEGYTF.

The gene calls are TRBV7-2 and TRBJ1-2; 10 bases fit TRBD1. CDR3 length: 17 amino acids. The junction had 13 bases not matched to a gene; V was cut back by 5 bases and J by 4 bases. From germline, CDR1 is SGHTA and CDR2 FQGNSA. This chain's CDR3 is CASSLPPGTGVGYGYTF. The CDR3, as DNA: TGTGCCAGCAGCCTCCCCCCCGGGACAGGGGTTGGCTATGGCTACACCTTC.

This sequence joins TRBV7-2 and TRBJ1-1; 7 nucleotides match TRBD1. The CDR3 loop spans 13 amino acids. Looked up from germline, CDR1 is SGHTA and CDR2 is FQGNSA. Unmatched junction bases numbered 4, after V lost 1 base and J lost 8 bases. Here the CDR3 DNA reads TGTGCCAGCAGCTTAGATGCGGGACAGGAAGCTTTCTTT. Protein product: CASSLDAGQEAFF.